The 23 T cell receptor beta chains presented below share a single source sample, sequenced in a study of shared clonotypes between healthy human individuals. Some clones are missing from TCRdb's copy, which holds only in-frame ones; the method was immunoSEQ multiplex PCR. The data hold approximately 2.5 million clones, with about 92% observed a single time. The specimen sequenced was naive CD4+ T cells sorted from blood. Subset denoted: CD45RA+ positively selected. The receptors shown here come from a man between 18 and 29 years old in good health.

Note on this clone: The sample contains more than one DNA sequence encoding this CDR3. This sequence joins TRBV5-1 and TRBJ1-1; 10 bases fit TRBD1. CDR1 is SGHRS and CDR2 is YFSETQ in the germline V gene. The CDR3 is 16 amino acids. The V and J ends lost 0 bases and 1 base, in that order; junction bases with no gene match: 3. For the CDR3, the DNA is TGCGCCAGCAGCTTGGGACAGGGGGCTGGGAACACTGAAGCTTTCTTT. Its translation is CASSLGQGAGNTEAFF.

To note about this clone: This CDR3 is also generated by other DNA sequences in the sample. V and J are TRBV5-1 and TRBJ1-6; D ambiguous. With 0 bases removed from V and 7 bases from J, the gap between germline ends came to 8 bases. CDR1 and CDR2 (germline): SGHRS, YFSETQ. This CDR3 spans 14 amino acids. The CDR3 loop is CASSLEAGNSPLHF. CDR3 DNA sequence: TGCGCCAGCAGCTTGGAGGCGGGAAATTCACCCCTCCACTTT.

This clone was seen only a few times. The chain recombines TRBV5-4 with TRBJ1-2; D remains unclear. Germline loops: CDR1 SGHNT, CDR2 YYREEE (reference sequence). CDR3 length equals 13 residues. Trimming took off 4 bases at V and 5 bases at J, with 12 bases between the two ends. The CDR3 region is CASSLGSGYGYTF. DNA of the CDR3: TGTGCCAGCAGCCTGGGGTCCGGGTATGGCTACACCTTC.

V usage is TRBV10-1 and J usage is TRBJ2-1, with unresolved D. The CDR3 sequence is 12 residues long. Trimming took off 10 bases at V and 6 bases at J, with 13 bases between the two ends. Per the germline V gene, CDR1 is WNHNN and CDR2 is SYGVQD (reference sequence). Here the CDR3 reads CATSRVSNEQFF. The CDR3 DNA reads TGCGCCACCTCTCGGGTCAGCAATGAGCAGTTCTTC.

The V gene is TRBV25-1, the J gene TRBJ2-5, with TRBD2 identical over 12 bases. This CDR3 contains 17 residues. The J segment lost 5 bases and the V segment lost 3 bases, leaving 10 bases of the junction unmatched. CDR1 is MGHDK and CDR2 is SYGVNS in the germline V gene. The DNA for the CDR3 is TGTGCCAGCAGTGAGAGGACTAGCGGGAAGGTGAGGGAGACCCAGTACTTC. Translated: CASSERTSGKVRETQYF.

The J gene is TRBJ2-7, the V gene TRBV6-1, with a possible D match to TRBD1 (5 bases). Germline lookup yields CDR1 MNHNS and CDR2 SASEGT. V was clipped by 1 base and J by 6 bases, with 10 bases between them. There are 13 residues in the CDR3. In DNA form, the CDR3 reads TGTGCCAGCAGTGAAGAACCAGGGCTCGAGCAGTACTTC. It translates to CASSEEPGLEQYF.

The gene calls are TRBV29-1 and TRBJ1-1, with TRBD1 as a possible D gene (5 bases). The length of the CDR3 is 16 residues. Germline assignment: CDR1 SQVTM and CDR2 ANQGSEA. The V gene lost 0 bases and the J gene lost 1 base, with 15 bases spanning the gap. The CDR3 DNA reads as TGCAGCGTTGAAGATCGTAGGGGCCTAAAGAACACTGAAGCTTTCTTT. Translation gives CSVEDRRGLKNTEAFF.

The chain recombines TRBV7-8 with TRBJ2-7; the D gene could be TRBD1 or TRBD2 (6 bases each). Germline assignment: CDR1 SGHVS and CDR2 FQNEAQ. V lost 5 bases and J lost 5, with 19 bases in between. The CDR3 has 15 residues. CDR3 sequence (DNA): TGTGCCAGCAGCCATTTCTTGAGGGGGGCCAACGAGCAGTACTTC. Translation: CASSHFLRGANEQYF.

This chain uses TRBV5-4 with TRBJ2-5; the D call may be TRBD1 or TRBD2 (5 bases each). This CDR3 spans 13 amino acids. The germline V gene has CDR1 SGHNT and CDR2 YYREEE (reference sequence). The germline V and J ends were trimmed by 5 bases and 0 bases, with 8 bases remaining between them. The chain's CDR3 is CASRPGHQETQYF. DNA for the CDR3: TGTGCCAGCAGGCCGGGACACCAAGAGACCCAGTACTTC. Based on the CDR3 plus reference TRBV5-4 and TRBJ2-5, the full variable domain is ETGVTQSPTHLIKTRGQQVTLRCSSQSGHNTVSWYQQALGQGPQFIFQYYREEENGRGNFPPRFSGLQFPNYSSELNVNALELDDSALYLCASRPGHQETQYFGPGTRLLVL.

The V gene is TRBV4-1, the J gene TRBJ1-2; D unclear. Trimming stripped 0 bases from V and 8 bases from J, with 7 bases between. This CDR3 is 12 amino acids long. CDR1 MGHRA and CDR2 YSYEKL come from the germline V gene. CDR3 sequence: CASSQEGKGYTF. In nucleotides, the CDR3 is TGCGCCAGCAGCCAAGAGGGGAAAGGCTACACCTTC.

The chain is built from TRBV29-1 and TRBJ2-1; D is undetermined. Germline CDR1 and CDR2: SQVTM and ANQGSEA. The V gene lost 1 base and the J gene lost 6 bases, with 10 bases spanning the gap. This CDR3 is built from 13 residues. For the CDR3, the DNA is TGCAGCGTTGAAGTGGTCTTGATCAATGAGCAGTTCTTC. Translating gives CSVEVVLINEQFF.

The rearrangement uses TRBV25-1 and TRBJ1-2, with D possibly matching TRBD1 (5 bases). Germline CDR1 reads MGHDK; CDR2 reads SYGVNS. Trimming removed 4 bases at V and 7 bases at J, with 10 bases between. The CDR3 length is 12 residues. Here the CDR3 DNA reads TGTGCCAGCAGTGGGGGACTGGGTGGCTACACCTTC. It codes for CASSGGLGGYTF.

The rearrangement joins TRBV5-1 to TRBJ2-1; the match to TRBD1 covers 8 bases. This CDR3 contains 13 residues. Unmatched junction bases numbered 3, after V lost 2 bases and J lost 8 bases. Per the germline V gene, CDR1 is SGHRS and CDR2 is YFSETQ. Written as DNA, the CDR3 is TGCGCCAGCAGCTTCCAGGGGGCCGATGAGCAGTTCTTC. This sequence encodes CASSFQGADEQFF. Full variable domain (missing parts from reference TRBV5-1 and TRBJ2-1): KAGVTQTPRYLIKTRGQQVTLSCSPISGHRSVSWYQQTPGQGLQFLFEYFSETQRNKGNFPGRFSGRQFSNSRSEMNVSTLELGDSALYLCASSFQGADEQFFGPGTRLTVL.

The DNA for the CDR3 is TGTGCCAGCAGCGGACGAGGGGGCATATTCACTGAAGCTTTCTTT. Translated, it gives CASSGRGGIFTEAFF. The rearrangement joins TRBV7-2 to TRBJ1-1; 7 nucleotides agree with TRBD1. With V trimmed by 5 bases and J by 4 bases, 10 bases remained unmatched. The length of the CDR3 is 15 residues. CDR1 is SGHTA, CDR2 FQGNSA, per germline.

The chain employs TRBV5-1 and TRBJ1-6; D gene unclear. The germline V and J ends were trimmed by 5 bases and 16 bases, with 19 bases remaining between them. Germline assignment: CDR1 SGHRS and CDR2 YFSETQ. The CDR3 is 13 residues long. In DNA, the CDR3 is TGCGCCAGCAGGCCCCGAGCGACGGGAGATCTCCACTTT. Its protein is CASRPRATGDLHF.

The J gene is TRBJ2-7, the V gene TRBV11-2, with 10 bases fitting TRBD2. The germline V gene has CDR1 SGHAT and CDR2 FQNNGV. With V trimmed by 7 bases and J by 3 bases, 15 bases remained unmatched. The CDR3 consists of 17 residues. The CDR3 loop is CASNLPTLERGGYEQYF. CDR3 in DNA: TGTGCCAGCAACCTCCCCACCCTCGAGCGGGGGGGCTACGAGCAGTACTTC.

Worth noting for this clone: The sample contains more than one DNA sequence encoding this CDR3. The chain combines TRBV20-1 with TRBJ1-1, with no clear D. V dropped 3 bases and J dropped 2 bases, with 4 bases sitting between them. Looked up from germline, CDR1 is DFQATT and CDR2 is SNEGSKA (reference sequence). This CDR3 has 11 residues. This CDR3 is CSASENTEAFF. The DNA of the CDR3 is TGCAGTGCTAGTGAAAACACTGAAGCTTTCTTT.

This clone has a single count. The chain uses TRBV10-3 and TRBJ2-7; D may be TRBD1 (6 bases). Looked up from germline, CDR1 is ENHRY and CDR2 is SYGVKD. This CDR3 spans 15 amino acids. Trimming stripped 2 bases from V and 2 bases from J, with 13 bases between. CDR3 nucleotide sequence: TGTGCCATCAGTGAGAAAGTGACAGGTGCCTACGAGCAGTACTTC. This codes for CAISEKVTGAYEQYF.

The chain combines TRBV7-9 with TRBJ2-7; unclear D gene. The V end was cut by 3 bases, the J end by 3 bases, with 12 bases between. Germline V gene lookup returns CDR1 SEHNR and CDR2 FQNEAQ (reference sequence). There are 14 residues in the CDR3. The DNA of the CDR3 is TGTGCCAGCAGCTTCGGCCTTTCCTACTACGAGCAGTACTTC. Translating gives CASSFGLSYYEQYF.

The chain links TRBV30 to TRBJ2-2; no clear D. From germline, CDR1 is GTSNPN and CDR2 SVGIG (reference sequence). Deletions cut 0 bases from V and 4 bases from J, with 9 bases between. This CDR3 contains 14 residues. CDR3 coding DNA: TGTGCCTGGAGTGTATCGGGTACCACCGGGGAGCTGTTTTTT. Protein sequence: CAWSVSGTTGELFF.

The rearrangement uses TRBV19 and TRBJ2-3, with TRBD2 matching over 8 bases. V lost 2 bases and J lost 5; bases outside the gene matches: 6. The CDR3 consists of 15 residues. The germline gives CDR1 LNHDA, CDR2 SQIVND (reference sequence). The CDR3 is CASSIPQRGLDTQYF. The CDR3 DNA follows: TGTGCCAGTAGTATACCGCAGCGGGGGTTAGATACGCAGTATTTT.

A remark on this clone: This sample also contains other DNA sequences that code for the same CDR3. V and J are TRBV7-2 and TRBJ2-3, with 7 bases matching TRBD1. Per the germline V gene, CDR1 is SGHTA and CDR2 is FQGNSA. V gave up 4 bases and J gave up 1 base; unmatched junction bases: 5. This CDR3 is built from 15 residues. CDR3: CASSSRQGGTDTQYF. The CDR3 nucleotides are TGTGCCAGCAGCTCACGACAGGGAGGCACAGATACGCAGTATTTT. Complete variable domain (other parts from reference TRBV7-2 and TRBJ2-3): GAGVSQSPSNKVTEKGKDVELRCDPISGHTALYWYRQSLGQGLEFLIYFQGNSAPDKSGLPSDRFSAERTGGSVSTLTIQRTQQEDSAVYLCASSSRQGGTDTQYFGPGTRLTVL.

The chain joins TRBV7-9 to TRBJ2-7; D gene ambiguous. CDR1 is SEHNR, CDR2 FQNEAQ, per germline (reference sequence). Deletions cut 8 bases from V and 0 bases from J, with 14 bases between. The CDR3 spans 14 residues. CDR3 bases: TGTGCCAGCGGCGCCGAGCTGAGCTCCTACGAGCAGTACTTC. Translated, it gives CASGAELSSYEQYF.